Below, one T cell receptor beta chain is given with its context. This record comes from a study of cytomegalovirus exposure and HLA in healthy donors. After removal of 5 bases from V and 4 bases from J, the junction contained 8 bases not matched to a gene. The length of the CDR3 is 15 residues. In germline, CDR1 is MNHEY, CDR2 SVGAGI. Using immunoSEQ multiplex PCR, the repertoire was profiled, and TCRdb retains in-frame clones only, with some absent. The profile shows 65,000 to 70,000 clones, 91% of them singletons. Sequenced: PBMCs. The TCR was taken from a man younger than 30 in good health and CMV-seronegative. This chain connects TRBV6-5 to TRBJ1-5; 7 positions match TRBD1. The CDR3 here is CASSPGTVLNQPQHF. The CDR3 region has the DNA TGTGCCAGCAGTCCCGGGACAGTTTTAAATCAGCCCCAGCATTTT.